Detailed here is one TCR beta chain. Antigen specificity is unknown. One end of the junction varies from germline; a read error may be responsible. TCR alpha and beta CDR3 regions were amplified from RNA using iRepertoire nested multiplex PCR. TCRdb processed the multiplex PCR reads anew with MiXCR; each CDR3 protein has one entry. The table shows approximately 120,000 distinct CDR3 sequences, with roughly 25% occurring only once. This sample stems from a study of glioma-infiltrating T cells. The CDR3 spans 15 residues. Germline V gives CDR1 MNHNS, CDR2 SASEGT. Study-level findings and limits: Non-neoplastic patients had below-expected tissue-blood divergence, while all gliomas exceeded expectation.

This receptor was identified in a human donor with low-grade glioma or glioblastoma, undergoing nonglioma brain surgery, or in good health (not recorded which). This chain connects TRBV6-1 to TRBJ2-3; perhaps TRBD2 as D (5 bases). The sample taken for sequencing was glioma tissue, nonneoplastic brain tissue, or PBMCs (not recorded which). CDR3 DNA sequence: TGTACCGGAAGTTGGGCCGGGGAAGTCACAGATACGCAGTGTTTT. This translates into CTGSWAGEVTDTQCF.